This T cell receptor beta chain derives from a study of blood T cell repertoires in COVID-19. Study-level background: Samples came from the United States, Italy and Spain, spanning acute and convalescent COVID-19.

In the original analysis: Reference gene primer amplification gave nucleated cell count estimates. Some clones are missing from TCRdb's copy, which holds only in-frame ones; the method was immunoSEQ multiplex PCR. V and J calls and clone size are copied from that table; D and trimming were computed from the DNA. The sample records around 290,000 clones, 86% being singletons. Followed over time, Seattle patients had been enrolled while infection was active. The CDR3 spans 13 residues. The V gene lost 8 bases and the J gene lost 3 bases, with 14 bases spanning the gap. The germline gives CDR1 LGHDT, CDR2 YNNKEL (reference sequence).

The sequencing sample was made of peripheral blood. The chain is built from TRBV3-1 (or the pseudogene TRBV3-2) and TRBJ2-7, with a possible D match to TRBD1 (5 bases). The TCR was taken from a woman between 65 and 79 years old with COVID-19, enrolled during active disease. The CDR3 DNA follows: TGTGCCAGCGCCCCAGGGTCCCTCTACGAGCAGTACTTC. This encodes CASAPGSLYEQYF.